This T cell receptor beta chain was captured by sequencing in a study of beta chain features in type 1 diabetes. Overall study context: Examination of sorted cells across all samples involved over 85,000,000 cells. Findings and caveats of the study: PCR might favor shorter templates, equally in patients and controls. Moderate yet significant TCRB CDR3 shortening was seen in Type 1 diabetes patients in all four CD4+ subsets.

Regarding this clone: The antigen is undetermined. The same CDR3 also results from other DNA sequences found in this sample.

Germline V gene lookup returns CDR1 SQVTM and CDR2 ANQGSEA. There are 13 residues in the CDR3. The junction had 3 bases not matched to a gene; V was cut back by 6 bases and J by 0 bases. There was one heparinised blood draw per donor, averaging around 100 mL. Using CD45RO/CCR7/CD25/CD127/CD95/CD27, CD4+ naive, central memory, regulatory and stem cell-like memory cells were sorted. As every portion of the isolated RNA was reverse transcribed, the sequencing read expressed TCRB transcripts. Repertoires were generated with immunoSEQ multiplex PCR, while TCRdb's copy carries only in-frame clones and drops some. The sample holds about 230,000 clones, 15% to 20% seen once.

Sequencing was carried out using naive CD4+ T cells from blood. This rearrangement joins TRBV29-1 to TRBJ1-1, with 8 bases fitting TRBD1. This TCR was recovered from a young man with type 1 diabetes. The CDR3 DNA sequence: TGCAGCGTCCTGACAGGGGTGAACACTGAAGCTTTCTTT. As protein: CSVLTGVNTEAFF.